This T cell receptor (beta chain) originates from a study of shared clonotypes between healthy human individuals. The CDR3 contains 17 residues. J was trimmed by 5 bases and V by 0 bases; bases with no gene match: 10. Germline loops: CDR1 SGHRS, CDR2 YFSETQ. Assay used: immunoSEQ multiplex PCR; TCRdb lists only in-frame clones, some missing. The sample contains hundreds of thousands of clones, approximately 79% of which appear only once. The sequenced sample was memory CD4+ T cells sorted from blood. Sample subset: CD45RA-negative fraction. This chain joins TRBV5-1 and TRBJ2-2; 7 positions match TRBD1. The source is a woman aged 25 to 45 in good health. CDR3 coding DNA: TGCGCCAGCAGCTTGGCGTCCTTACAGGGGAGTACCGGGGAGCTGTTTTTT. This codes for CASSLASLQGSTGELFF.